The rows below give T cell receptor beta chains drawn from one sample of a study of technical replicates of blood from a handful of donors. The repertoire was sequenced with immunoSEQ multiplex PCR; TCRdb's copy has only in-frame clones and lacks some. The sample includes roughly 60,000 clones, 86% seen only once; the top ten take 5% to 6%. Input material: PBMCs. The origin of the receptors is a human donor in good health. Some clones in this sample may be carry-over from other donors' samples. The CDR3 runs from the conserved cysteine through the conserved F or W. D genes are given only for firm matches. Clone size, where shown, is once, few, many, or a class for clones that have expanded.

D gene,clone size,J gene,V gene,CDR3 protein,CDR3 DNA
TRBD2,.,TRBJ2-3,TRBV4-2,CASSQDVGTTSTDTQYF,TGTGCCAGCAGCCAAGATGTTGGGACTACCAGCACAGATACGCAGTATTTT
TRBD2,.,TRBJ2-7,TRBV7-2,CASSLGAGLAGPYEQYF,TGTGCCAGCAGCTTAGGGGCGGGACTAGCGGGTCCCTACGAGCAGTACTTC
.,.,TRBJ1-1,TRBV30,CAWSVSTEAFF,TGTGCCTGGAGTGTATCAACTGAAGCTTTCTTT
TRBD2,.,TRBJ2-1,TRBV18,CASSPRTTSGYNEQFF,TGTGCCAGCTCACCACGTACGACTAGCGGATACAATGAGCAGTTCTTC
.,.,TRBJ2-7,TRBV12-2,CASREKAGKYYEQYF,TGTGCAAGTCGCGAGAAAGCGGGAAAATACTACGAGCAGTACTTC
.,.,TRBJ1-1,TRBV7-9,CASSPSGPRAGTEAFF,TGTGCCAGCAGCCCATCTGGGCCCCGAGCGGGCACTGAAGCTTTCTTT
.,.,TRBJ1-1,TRBV27,CASTPSRLNTEAFF,TGTGCCAGCACCCCCTCCAGGTTGAACACTGAAGCTTTCTTT
.,once,TRBJ1-3,TRBV18,CASSPAYSSGNTIYF,TGTGCCAGCTCACCTGCGTACAGCTCTGGAAACACCATATATTTT
TRBD1,.,TRBJ2-7,TRBV4-2,CASSPDRGWVSEQYF,TGTGCCAGCAGCCCGGACAGGGGTTGGGTAAGCGAGCAGTACTTC
TRBD2,.,TRBJ2-7,TRBV5-6,CASSDEWLAGSYEQYF,TGTGCCAGCAGCGACGAGTGGCTAGCGGGTTCCTACGAGCAGTACTTC
TRBD2,.,TRBJ2-2,TRBV7-2,CASSLGTSGRRIGGELFF,TGTGCCAGCAGCTTAGGGACTAGCGGGAGAAGGATCGGCGGGGAGCTGTTTTTT
.,.,TRBJ2-7,TRBV7-2,CASSLVRIDYEQYF,TGTGCCAGCAGCTTAGTGCGAATTGACTACGAGCAGTACTTC
.,.,TRBJ1-1,TRBV27,CASSLKTVTEAFF,TGTGCCAGCAGTTTAAAGACAGTCACTGAAGCTTTCTTT
TRBD2,.,TRBJ2-3,TRBV9,CASSAPGSGGPDTQYF,TGTGCCAGCAGCGCTCCGGGTAGCGGGGGGCCAGATACGCAGTATTTT
.,.,TRBJ2-7,TRBV7-8,CASSLARNFGVYEQYF,TGTGCCAGCAGCTTAGCGCGTAATTTTGGAGTATACGAGCAGTACTTC
.,.,TRBJ2-3,TRBV4-2,CASSQEGGLVTDTQYF,TGTGCCAGCAGCCAAGAGGGGGGGCTGGTTACAGATACGCAGTATTTT
.,.,TRBJ2-6,TRBV7-6,CASSNHERGATGANVLTF,TGTGCCAGCAGCAACCACGAACGGGGGGCGACTGGGGCCAACGTCCTGACTTTC
.,.,TRBJ1-3,TRBV9,CASSPGPGNTIYF,TGTGCCAGCAGTCCTGGGCCTGGAAACACCATATATTTT
TRBD1,.,TRBJ2-1,TRBV6-4,CASSDTGTGHNEQFF,TGTGCCAGCAGTGATACTGGGACAGGGCACAATGAGCAGTTCTTC
TRBD2,.,TRBJ2-1,TRBV19,CASSMLGGESNEQFF,TGTGCCAGTAGTATGTTGGGGGGGGAATCTAATGAGCAGTTCTTC
TRBD1,.,TRBJ2-7,TRBV6-5,CASSRAGQGAYEQYF,TGTGCCAGCAGCCGCGCCGGGCAGGGGGCATACGAGCAGTACTTC
.,.,TRBJ1-5,TRBV7-7,CASSSTTPGRGWNQPQHF,TGTGCCAGCAGCTCAACAACCCCGGGACGGGGGTGGAATCAGCCCCAGCATTTT
.,.,TRBJ2-2,TRBV4-2,CASSPSAGNGELFF,TGTGCCAGCAGCCCCAGCGCGGGGAACGGGGAGCTGTTTTTT